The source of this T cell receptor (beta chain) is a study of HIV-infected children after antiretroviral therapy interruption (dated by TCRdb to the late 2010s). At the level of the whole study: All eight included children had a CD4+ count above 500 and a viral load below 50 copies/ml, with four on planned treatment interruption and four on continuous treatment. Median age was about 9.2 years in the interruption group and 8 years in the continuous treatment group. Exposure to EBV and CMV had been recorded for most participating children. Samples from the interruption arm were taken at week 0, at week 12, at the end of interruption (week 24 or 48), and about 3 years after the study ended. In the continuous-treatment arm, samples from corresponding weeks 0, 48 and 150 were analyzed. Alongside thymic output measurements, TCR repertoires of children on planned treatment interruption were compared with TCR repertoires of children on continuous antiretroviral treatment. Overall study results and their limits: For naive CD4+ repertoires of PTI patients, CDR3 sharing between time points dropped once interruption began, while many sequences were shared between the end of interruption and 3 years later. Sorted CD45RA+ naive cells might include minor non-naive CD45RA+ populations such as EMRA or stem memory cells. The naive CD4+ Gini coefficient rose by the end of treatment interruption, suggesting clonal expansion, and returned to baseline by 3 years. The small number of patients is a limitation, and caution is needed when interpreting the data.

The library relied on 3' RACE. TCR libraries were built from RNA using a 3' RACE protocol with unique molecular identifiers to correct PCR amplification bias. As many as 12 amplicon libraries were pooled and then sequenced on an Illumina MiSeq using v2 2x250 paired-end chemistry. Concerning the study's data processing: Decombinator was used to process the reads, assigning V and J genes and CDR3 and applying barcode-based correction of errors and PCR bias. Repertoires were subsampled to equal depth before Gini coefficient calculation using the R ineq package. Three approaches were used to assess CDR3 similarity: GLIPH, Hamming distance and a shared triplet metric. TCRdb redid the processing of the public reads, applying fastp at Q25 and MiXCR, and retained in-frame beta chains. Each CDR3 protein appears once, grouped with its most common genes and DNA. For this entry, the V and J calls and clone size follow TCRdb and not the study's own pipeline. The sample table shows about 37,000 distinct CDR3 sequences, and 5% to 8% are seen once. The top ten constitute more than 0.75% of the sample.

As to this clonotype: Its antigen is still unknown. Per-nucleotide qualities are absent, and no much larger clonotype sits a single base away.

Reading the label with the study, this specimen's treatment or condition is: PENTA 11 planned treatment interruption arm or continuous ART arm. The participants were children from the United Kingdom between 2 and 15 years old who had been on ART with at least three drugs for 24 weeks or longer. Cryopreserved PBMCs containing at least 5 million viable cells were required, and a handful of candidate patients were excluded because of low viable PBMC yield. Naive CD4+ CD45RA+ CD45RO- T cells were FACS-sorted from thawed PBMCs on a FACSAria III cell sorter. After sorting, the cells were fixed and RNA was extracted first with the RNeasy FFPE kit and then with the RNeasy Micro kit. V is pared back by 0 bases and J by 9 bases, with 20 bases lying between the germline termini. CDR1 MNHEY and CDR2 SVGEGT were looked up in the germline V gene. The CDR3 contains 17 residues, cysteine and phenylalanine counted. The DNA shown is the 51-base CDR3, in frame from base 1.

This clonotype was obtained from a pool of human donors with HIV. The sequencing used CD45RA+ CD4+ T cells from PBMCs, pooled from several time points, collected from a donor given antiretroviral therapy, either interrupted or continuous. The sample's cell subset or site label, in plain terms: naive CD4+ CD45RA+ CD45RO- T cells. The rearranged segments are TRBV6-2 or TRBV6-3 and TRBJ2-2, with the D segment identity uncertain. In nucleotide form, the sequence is TGTGCCAGCAGTTACTCGAGACGGCCGGCCCTTGGAAGGGAGCTGTTTTTT. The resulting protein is CASSYSRRPALGRELFF.